The sequence of this T cell receptor (beta chain) was determined in a study of T cell clones after liver transplantation. Study summary: At least one year of complete immunosuppression withdrawal without enzymes over twice normal defined tolerance.

General observations from the study: Compared with third party-reactive sequences, donor-reactive ones declined more, independent of withdrawal success.

Sequencing used immunoSEQ multiplex PCR; TCRdb keeps in-frame clones, though not all of them. Among roughly 120,000 clones listed, about nine tenths were seen once. CD3+CD4+ and CD3+CD8+ cells were FACS-sorted from thawed unstimulated PBMCs. The CDR3 covers 14 residues. Germline values: CDR1 SGHRS, CDR2 YFSETQ. The V segment lost 4 bases and the J segment 4 bases; nucleotides outside the gene matches: 5. This clone was recorded once. As yet, its antigen is unknown. The origin of this receptor is a human patient who received a liver transplant. Some T cells may be transferred from the graft donor. The material was CD4+ T cells from blood, obtained 12 months after liver transplant. The rearrangement joins TRBV5-1 to TRBJ2-7; 10 bases map to TRBD1. The CDR3: CASSTTGGRYEQYF. DNA for the CDR3: TGCGCCAGCAGCACGACAGGGGGCAGGTACGAGCAGTACTTC.